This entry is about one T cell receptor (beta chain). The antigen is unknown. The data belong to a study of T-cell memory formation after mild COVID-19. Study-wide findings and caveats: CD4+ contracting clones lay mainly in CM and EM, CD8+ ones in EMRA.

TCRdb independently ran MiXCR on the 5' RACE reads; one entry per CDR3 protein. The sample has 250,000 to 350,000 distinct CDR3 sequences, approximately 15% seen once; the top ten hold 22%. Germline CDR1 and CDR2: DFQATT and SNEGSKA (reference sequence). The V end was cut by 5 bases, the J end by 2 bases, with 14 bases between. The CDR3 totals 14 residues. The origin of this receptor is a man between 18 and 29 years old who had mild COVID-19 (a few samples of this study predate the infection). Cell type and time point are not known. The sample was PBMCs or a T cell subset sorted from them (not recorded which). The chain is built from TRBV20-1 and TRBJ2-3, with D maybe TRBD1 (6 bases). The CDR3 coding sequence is TGCAGTGCTCCCGGACAGTTTTACACAGATACGCAGTATTTT. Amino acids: CSAPGQFYTDTQYF.